This T cell receptor (beta chain) came from a study of T cell repertoires in ileal Crohn's disease. The protocol was immunoSEQ multiplex PCR, while the TCRdb copy is restricted to in-frame clones and leaves out a portion. The sample consists of about 14,000 clones, around 79% of them appearing once. This CDR3 has 15 amino acids. Germline V gene sequence: CDR1 SGHTA, CDR2 FQGNSA. Germline trimming cut 4 bases from V and 5 bases from J; bases unmatched to any gene: 7. This clone appeared a few times. The sequence derives from an adult with Crohn's disease. Sequenced material: ileal tissue. V and J are TRBV7-2 and TRBJ2-1, with TRBD2 identical over 8 bases. The CDR3 DNA is TGTGCCAGCAGCTCTAGGCGGGGGGCCGACAATGAGCAGTTCTTC. Its translation is CASSSRRGADNEQFF.